These 8 T cell receptor beta chains originate from one sample sequenced in a study of shared clonotypes between healthy human individuals. Profiled with immunoSEQ multiplex PCR; TCRdb holds only in-frame clones, not every one. This table has some 1,400,000 clones, over 95% appearing once. Sequencing used naive CD4+ T cells sorted from blood. Noted subset: CD45RA+ positively selected. The receptors come from a man aged 25-40 years in good health.

The rearrangement links TRBV5-1 to TRBJ2-3; the D is unclear. V was trimmed by 2 bases and J by 1 base, leaving 11 bases between them. Germline-derived CDR1 and CDR2 are SGHRS and YFSETQ. The CDR3 loop spans 15 amino acids. The chain's CDR3 is CASSLTTFRTDTQYF. The CDR3 DNA follows: TGCGCCAGCAGCTTAACTACGTTTCGCACAGATACGCAGTATTTT.

V gene TRBV7-2 combines with J gene TRBJ1-4; TRBD1 might be the D (6 bases). This CDR3 has 16 amino acids. CDR1 and CDR2 (germline): SGHTA, FQGNSA. Trimming removed 7 bases at V and 6 bases at J, with 21 bases between. CDR3 coding DNA: TGTGCCAGCAACCCGACAGGCCCCTGGGGTGATGAAAAACTGTTTTTT. This codes for CASNPTGPWGDEKLFF.

The chain couples TRBV18 to TRBJ2-1; 10 nucleotides agree with TRBD2. V lost 4 bases, J lost 3 bases, and 3 bases stayed unmatched. This CDR3 has 15 amino acids. Germline V gene lookup returns CDR1 KGHSH and CDR2 LQKENI. DNA of the CDR3: TGTGCCAGCTCACGGGCTAGCGGGAGCTACAATGAGCAGTTCTTC. Translated: CASSRASGSYNEQFF.

The J gene is TRBJ1-3, the V gene TRBV7-2; D is uncertain. In germline, CDR1 is SGHTA, CDR2 FQGNSA. Trimming removed 5 bases from V and 4 bases from J, with 9 bases in between. CDR3 length: 13 amino acids. DNA of the CDR3: TGTGCCAGCAGCCCCGGCAGGGGAAACACCATATATTTT. Its translation is CASSPGRGNTIYF.

On this clone: This CDR3 is also generated by other DNA sequences in the sample. The chain recombines TRBV18 with TRBJ1-1; the D is unclear. Per germline, CDR1 KGHSH and CDR2 LQKENI. The germline V and J ends were trimmed by 3 bases and 6 bases, with 5 bases remaining between them. The CDR3 has 11 amino acids. DNA for the CDR3: TGTGCCAGCTCACCGGGCTCTGAAGCTTTCTTT. It encodes CASSPGSEAFF.

The J gene is TRBJ1-3, the V gene TRBV9, with no clear D. Germline CDR1 and CDR2: SGDLS and YYNGEE. This CDR3 comprises 16 residues. V was clipped by 0 bases and J by 4 bases, with 14 bases between them. CDR3 in amino acids: CASSVGALDGGNTIYF. The CDR3 DNA reads as TGTGCCAGCAGCGTAGGGGCCTTAGATGGGGGAAACACCATATATTTT.

V and J are TRBV2 and TRBJ2-1; D is ambiguous. Germline lookup yields CDR1 SNHLY and CDR2 FYNNEI. This CDR3 contains 12 residues. V lost 9 bases to trimming and J lost 6 bases, with 12 bases between them. The DNA for the CDR3 is TGTGCCAGTAGAAGACTCACCAATGAGCAGTTCTTC. It translates to CASRRLTNEQFF.

This sequence joins TRBV7-9 and TRBJ2-3; TRBD2 agrees at 13 bases. Germline trimming cut 6 bases from V and 4 bases from J; bases unmatched to any gene: 10. Per germline, CDR1 SEHNR and CDR2 FQNEAQ (reference sequence). CDR3 length: 17 residues. CDR3 bases: TGTGCCAGCAGACGGACTAGCGGGAGTGTTTGGGCAGATACGCAGTATTTT. It specifies CASRRTSGSVWADTQYF.